Sequencing of this T cell receptor (beta chain) was carried out in a study of long-term antiretroviral therapy in people with HIV. Germline assignment: CDR1 MNHNS and CDR2 SASEGT. This CDR3 has 15 amino acids. The V end was cut by 7 bases, the J end by 0 bases, with 13 bases between. Survey-level resolution applied to immunoSEQ assay v3.0. Clones were sequenced by immunoSEQ multiplex PCR, and TCRdb holds only the in-frame ones, with some missing. The top ten hold roughly a quarter of the sample, which has just over 8,500 clones, around 79% seen once. This TCR was recovered from a man aged 35 to 55 with HIV. Source: unsorted PBMCs, taken 0.6 years before starting antiretroviral therapy. The chain combines TRBV6-1 with TRBJ1-3; D call uncertain. The CDR3 DNA follows: TGTGCCAGCACCGAAACCGGGAACTCTGGAAACACCATATATTTT. This translates into CASTETGNSGNTIYF.